These 6 T cell receptor beta chains were sequenced from one sample in a study of shared clonotypes between healthy human individuals. TCRdb's table, derived via immunoSEQ multiplex PCR, lists solely in-frame clones and lacks some. The repertoire holds just over 2,000,000 clones, approximately 95% seen once, with more than 0.1% in the top ten. Sample: naive CD4+ T cells sorted from blood. Subset noted: CD45RA+ positively selected. The origin of the receptors is a man younger than 30 in good health.

V is TRBV5-1 and J is TRBJ1-2, with 7 positions matching TRBD1. The trim removed 4 bases at V and 0 bases at J, leaving 6 bases unmatched. The CDR3 length is 15 residues. Per the germline V gene, CDR1 is SGHRS and CDR2 is YFSETQ. CDR3 protein: CASSGGQASNYGYTF. In DNA, the CDR3 is TGCGCCAGCAGCGGTGGACAGGCGTCTAACTATGGCTACACCTTC.

The chain links TRBV6-5 to TRBJ1-1; 8 positions agree with TRBD1. The CDR3 runs 13 residues. The V and J ends lost 5 bases and 4 bases, in that order; junction bases with no gene match: 3. CDR1 is MNHEY and CDR2 is SVGAGI in the germline V gene. The CDR3 protein is CASSNRGTTEAFF. CDR3 in DNA: TGTGCCAGCAGTAACAGGGGGACCACTGAAGCTTTCTTT.

V and J are TRBV2 and TRBJ2-3; D possibly corresponds to TRBD1 (5 bases). V was clipped by 5 bases and J by 3 bases, with 15 bases between them. The CDR3 has 15 amino acids. Germline lookup yields CDR1 SNHLY and CDR2 FYNNEI. CDR3 nucleotides: TGTGCCAGCAGTCGACAGTCGACAGCGACAGATACGCAGTATTTT. As protein: CASSRQSTATDTQYF.

This clone was found once. CDR3 residues: CASSPPQGQGEAFF. The CDR3 DNA is TGTGCCAGCTCACCACCGCAGGGGCAGGGTGAAGCTTTCTTT. The chain is built from TRBV18 and TRBJ1-1, with D perhaps TRBD1 (6 bases). This CDR3 contains 14 residues. V lost 0 bases and J 7 bases, leaving 12 bases between the germline ends. Germline V lookup: CDR1 KGHSH, CDR2 LQKENI.

This rearrangement joins TRBV11-2 to TRBJ2-7; 9 nucleotides agree with TRBD1. J was trimmed by 3 bases and V by 5 bases; bases with no gene match: 8. The length of the CDR3 is 15 residues. From germline, CDR1 is SGHAT and CDR2 FQNNGV. The CDR3 region has the DNA TGTGCCAGCAGCGCCGGGACAGGGTTCGTCTACGAGCAGTACTTC. It translates to CASSAGTGFVYEQYF.

The chain recombines TRBV7-9 with TRBJ1-6; the D is unclear. CDR3 length equals 15 residues. The V and J ends lost 1 base and 10 bases respectively, with 14 bases between them. The germline V gene encodes CDR1 SEHNR and CDR2 FQNEAQ (reference sequence). In DNA form, the CDR3 reads TGTGCCAGCAGCTTAGATGCGGGTTTAGGGTCACCCCTCCACTTT. Residues: CASSLDAGLGSPLHF.